These T cell receptor beta chains were read from a single sample in a study of siplizumab effects on memory and regulatory T cells. Sequencing used immunoSEQ multiplex PCR; TCRdb keeps in-frame clones, though not all of them. The table includes about 69,000 clones, 80% to 90% detected once. The sample taken for sequencing was Tregs sorted from blood. The receptors originated from a human donor in good health. CDR3s include the opening cysteine and the closing phenylalanine or tryptophan. Each record gives: D gene, J gene, clone size, V gene, CDR3 protein, CDR3 DNA. A D gene is named only where the DNA matches it firmly. Size is omitted from some rows. Given values are once, few, many or a class for expanded clones.

d_call: TRBD1
j_call: TRBJ1-5
clone_size: .
v_call: TRBV7-6
cdr3_aa: CASSLDRNQPQHF
cdr3_nt: TGTGCCAGCAGCTTGGACAGGAATCAGCCCCAGCATTTT

d_call: .
j_call: TRBJ2-1
clone_size: .
v_call: TRBV4-2
cdr3_aa: CASSQGLGVDNEQFF
cdr3_nt: TGTGCCAGCAGCCAAGGACTCGGGGTCGACAATGAGCAGTTCTTC

d_call: TRBD1
j_call: TRBJ2-7
clone_size: .
v_call: TRBV29-1
cdr3_aa: CSVTTGTAYEQYF
cdr3_nt: TGCAGCGTTACGACCGGGACAGCCTACGAGCAGTACTTC

d_call: .
j_call: TRBJ2-2
clone_size: .
v_call: TRBV9
cdr3_aa: CATPHPAGELFF
cdr3_nt: TGTGCCACCCCCCACCCGGCCGGGGAGCTGTTTTTT

d_call: TRBD2
j_call: TRBJ2-1
clone_size: .
v_call: TRBV19
cdr3_aa: CASSRRAYSGRASNEQFF
cdr3_nt: TGTGCCAGTAGTCGACGAGCCTATAGCGGGAGGGCCTCTAATGAGCAGTTCTTC

d_call: .
j_call: TRBJ2-7
clone_size: .
v_call: TRBV7-8
cdr3_aa: CASSPLATSSYEQYF
cdr3_nt: TGTGCCAGCAGCCCACTCGCGACGAGCTCCTACGAGCAGTACTTC

d_call: .
j_call: TRBJ2-7
clone_size: .
v_call: TRBV7-2
cdr3_aa: CASRSILNRPYEQYF
cdr3_nt: TGTGCCAGCAGATCTATACTAAACCGCCCCTACGAGCAGTACTTC

d_call: .
j_call: TRBJ1-1
clone_size: .
v_call: TRBV28
cdr3_aa: CASREFGEAFF
cdr3_nt: TGTGCCAGCCGCGAATTCGGTGAAGCTTTCTTT

d_call: .
j_call: TRBJ1-4
clone_size: .
v_call: TRBV7-2
cdr3_aa: CASSAGFFSEKLFF
cdr3_nt: TGTGCCAGCAGCGCAGGTTTTTTTAGTGAAAAACTGTTTTTT

d_call: .
j_call: TRBJ1-5
clone_size: .
v_call: TRBV30
cdr3_aa: CAWSQGALSGNQPQHF
cdr3_nt: TGTGCCTGGAGTCAAGGGGCTTTGAGTGGCAATCAGCCCCAGCATTTT

d_call: .
j_call: TRBJ2-3
clone_size: once
v_call: TRBV6-5
cdr3_aa: CASSYLGGTDTQYF
cdr3_nt: TGTGCCAGCAGTTACTTGGGGGGCACAGATACGCAGTATTTT

d_call: TRBD2
j_call: TRBJ2-5
clone_size: .
v_call: TRBV11-2
cdr3_aa: CASSLELAGPQETQYF
cdr3_nt: TGTGCCAGCAGCTTAGAACTAGCGGGCCCCCAAGAGACCCAGTACTTC

d_call: TRBD2
j_call: TRBJ2-1
clone_size: .
v_call: TRBV19
cdr3_aa: CATNALAGEQFF
cdr3_nt: TGTGCCACAAACGCCCTAGCGGGTGAGCAGTTCTTC

d_call: TRBD1
j_call: TRBJ1-2
clone_size: .
v_call: TRBV14
cdr3_aa: CASSPSRQGIYGYTF
cdr3_nt: TGTGCCAGCAGCCCCTCCCGACAGGGTATCTATGGCTACACCTTC

d_call: TRBD2
j_call: TRBJ2-1
clone_size: once
v_call: TRBV9
cdr3_aa: CASSAQIPGLAGGNEQFF
cdr3_nt: TGTGCCAGCAGCGCCCAGATTCCGGGACTAGCGGGAGGCAATGAGCAGTTCTTC

d_call: .
j_call: TRBJ2-3
clone_size: .
v_call: TRBV30
cdr3_aa: CAGNQRYQDTQYF
cdr3_nt: TGTGCCGGTAACCAGCGCTACCAAGATACGCAGTATTTT

d_call: .
j_call: TRBJ1-2
clone_size: .
v_call: TRBV4-1
cdr3_aa: CASSLVGGPAYGYTF
cdr3_nt: TGCGCCAGCAGCCTGGTTGGGGGCCCGGCCTATGGCTACACCTTC

d_call: .
j_call: TRBJ2-6
clone_size: .
v_call: TRBV10-3
cdr3_aa: CAIRGSGANVLTF
cdr3_nt: TGTGCCATCAGGGGCTCTGGGGCCAACGTCCTGACTTTC

d_call: .
j_call: TRBJ2-7
clone_size: .
v_call: TRBV10-3
cdr3_aa: CASRTGQTYEQYF
cdr3_nt: TGTGCCAGCAGAACGGGACAAACCTACGAGCAGTACTTC

d_call: TRBD1
j_call: TRBJ2-1
clone_size: .
v_call: TRBV5-1
cdr3_aa: CASSLLPGGAFNEQFF
cdr3_nt: TGCGCCAGCAGCTTGTTGCCAGGGGGCGCATTCAATGAGCAGTTCTTC

d_call: TRBD1
j_call: TRBJ2-3
clone_size: .
v_call: TRBV7-2
cdr3_aa: CASSPTGTTDTQYF
cdr3_nt: TGTGCCAGCAGCCCGACAGGGACCACAGATACGCAGTATTTT

d_call: .
j_call: TRBJ1-1
clone_size: .
v_call: TRBV7-2
cdr3_aa: CASSRGVEAFF
cdr3_nt: TGTGCCAGCAGCCGGGGAGTTGAAGCTTTCTTT

d_call: .
j_call: TRBJ2-6
clone_size: .
v_call: TRBV5-1
cdr3_aa: CASSPADWSGANVLTF
cdr3_nt: TGCGCCAGCAGCCCGGCCGACTGGTCTGGGGCCAACGTCCTGACTTTC

d_call: .
j_call: TRBJ1-1
clone_size: .
v_call: TRBV19
cdr3_aa: CASSRVANTEAFF
cdr3_nt: TGTGCCAGTAGTAGGGTTGCGAACACTGAAGCTTTCTTT

d_call: .
j_call: TRBJ2-5
clone_size: .
v_call: TRBV7-8
cdr3_aa: CASSFVFETQYF
cdr3_nt: TGTGCCAGCAGCTTTGTCTTTGAGACCCAGTACTTC

d_call: .
j_call: TRBJ2-1
clone_size: .
v_call: TRBV19
cdr3_aa: CASRPYSKGNEQFF
cdr3_nt: TGTGCCAGTAGGCCCTACTCCAAGGGGAATGAGCAGTTCTTC

d_call: TRBD1
j_call: TRBJ1-1
clone_size: .
v_call: TRBV4-1
cdr3_aa: CASSPRTGRHTEAFF
cdr3_nt: TGCGCCAGCAGCCCTAGGACAGGGCGGCACACTGAAGCTTTCTTT

d_call: .
j_call: TRBJ2-3
clone_size: .
v_call: TRBV7-2
cdr3_aa: CASSLIGTSTDTQYF
cdr3_nt: TGTGCCAGCAGCTTAATAGGCACTAGCACAGATACGCAGTATTTT

d_call: .
j_call: TRBJ1-3
clone_size: .
v_call: TRBV6-5
cdr3_aa: CASIRDSGNTIYF
cdr3_nt: TGTGCCAGCATCAGGGACTCTGGAAACACCATATATTTT

d_call: .
j_call: TRBJ2-4
clone_size: .
v_call: TRBV28
cdr3_aa: CASSSEVTKNIQYF
cdr3_nt: TGTGCCAGCAGTTCAGAGGTCACCAAAAACATTCAGTACTTC

d_call: .
j_call: TRBJ2-2
clone_size: .
v_call: TRBV21-1
cdr3_aa: CASSKVTSRWPGELFF
cdr3_nt: TGTGCCAGCAGCAAAGTGACTAGCCGTTGGCCCGGGGAGCTGTTTTTT

d_call: TRBD1
j_call: TRBJ2-3
clone_size: .
v_call: TRBV7-8
cdr3_aa: CASSLRVGHGTGVTDTQYF
cdr3_nt: TGTGCCAGCAGCTTAAGGGTCGGTCACGGGACAGGGGTCACAGATACGCAGTATTTT

d_call: .
j_call: TRBJ2-1
clone_size: .
v_call: TRBV28
cdr3_aa: CASSLQGTYNEQFF
cdr3_nt: TGTGCCAGCAGTTTGCAGGGAACCTACAATGAGCAGTTCTTC

d_call: TRBD1
j_call: TRBJ1-4
clone_size: .
v_call: TRBV6-6
cdr3_aa: CASSYPDRGGEKLFF
cdr3_nt: TGTGCCAGCAGTTACCCGGACAGGGGTGGGGAAAAACTGTTTTTT

d_call: TRBD1
j_call: TRBJ1-2
clone_size: .
v_call: TRBV9
cdr3_aa: CASSDRQGAPYGYTF
cdr3_nt: TGTGCCAGCAGCGATCGACAGGGGGCCCCCTATGGCTACACCTTC

d_call: .
j_call: TRBJ1-4
clone_size: .
v_call: TRBV25-1
cdr3_aa: CASSEGGGPEKLFF
cdr3_nt: TGTGCCAGCAGTGAAGGGGGTGGCCCCGAAAAACTGTTTTTT

d_call: .
j_call: TRBJ1-5
clone_size: once
v_call: TRBV6-5
cdr3_aa: CASSPGGHNQPQHF
cdr3_nt: TGTGCCAGCAGTCCCGGGGGACACAATCAGCCCCAGCATTTT

d_call: .
j_call: TRBJ1-4
clone_size: once
v_call: TRBV7-9
cdr3_aa: CASSSDGGYEKLFF
cdr3_nt: TGTGCCAGCAGCTCAGACGGGGGCTATGAAAAACTGTTTTTT

d_call: .
j_call: TRBJ1-1
clone_size: .
v_call: TRBV10-3
cdr3_aa: CAISDPHGQMNTEAFF
cdr3_nt: TGTGCCATCAGTGACCCTCATGGACAGATGAACACTGAAGCTTTCTTT

d_call: .
j_call: TRBJ1-3
clone_size: once
v_call: TRBV7-2
cdr3_aa: CASSLVGPWVGNTIYF
cdr3_nt: TGTGCCAGCAGCTTAGTCGGACCCTGGGTGGGAAACACCATATATTTT